This T cell receptor (beta chain) emerged from a study of blood T cell repertoires in COVID-19. Study details: The United States, Italy and Spain supplied acute and convalescent COVID-19 samples.

TCRdb's copy holds only in-frame clones and misses some; the assay was immunoSEQ multiplex PCR. The table includes about 49,000 clones, 85% to 90% detected once. Trimming pared 1 base from V and 1 base from J, leaving 10 bases between. Looked up from germline, CDR1 is MDHEN and CDR2 is SYDVKM. The CDR3 contains 15 residues. Sequenced input: peripheral blood. This TCR came from an elderly man with acute or convalescent COVID-19. The genes are TRBV28 and TRBJ1-1; D call uncertain. CDR3 sequence (DNA): TGTGCCAGCAGTTTATATGTACAGAGGAACACTGAAGCTTTCTTT. As protein: CASSLYVQRNTEAFF.